The rows below give T cell receptor beta chains drawn from one sample of a study of blood T cell repertoires in COVID-19. Clones were read by immunoSEQ multiplex PCR, and TCRdb kept only the in-frame ones, dropping some. The sample contains about 330,000 clones, around 82% of which appear only once. The sample taken for sequencing was peripheral blood. Receptors were obtained from a woman in her forties or fifties with acute or convalescent COVID-19. The CDR3 runs from the conserved cysteine through the conserved F or W. The D gene is left open where the match is weak. A row's size may be missing; if present it is once, few, many or a size class.

D gene: -
CDR3 length: 14
clone size: -
V gene: TRBV5-8
J gene: TRBJ1-5
CDR3 DNA: TGTGCCAGCAGCCGTCGGCAGGGGTCGCGGCCCCAGCATTTT
CDR3 protein: CASSRRQGSRPQHF

D gene: TRBD1
CDR3 length: 15
clone size: -
V gene: TRBV3-1/TRBV3-2
J gene: TRBJ1-1
CDR3 DNA: TGTGCCAGCAGCCAAGCGGACAGGGGATACACTGAAGCTTTCTTT
CDR3 protein: CASSQADRGYTEAFF

D gene: -
CDR3 length: 15
clone size: -
V gene: TRBV30
J gene: TRBJ2-3
CDR3 DNA: TGTGCCTGGAGTGTACAAGGGGCTAGCACAGATACGCAGTATTTT
CDR3 protein: CAWSVQGASTDTQYF

D gene: TRBD2
CDR3 length: 15
clone size: many
V gene: TRBV13
J gene: TRBJ2-1
CDR3 DNA: TGTGCCAGCAGCCGGGGACTAGCGGGGCACAATGAGCAGTTCTTC
CDR3 protein: CASSRGLAGHNEQFF

D gene: -
CDR3 length: 13
clone size: once
V gene: TRBV21-1
J gene: TRBJ1-1
CDR3 DNA: TGTGCCAGCCCTACCGGGACAGGGACTGAAGCTTTCTTT
CDR3 protein: CASPTGTGTEAFF

D gene: -
CDR3 length: 13
clone size: -
V gene: TRBV27
J gene: TRBJ2-1
CDR3 DNA: TGTGCCAGCAGTGCCACTAGGAGCAATGAGCAGTTCTTC
CDR3 protein: CASSATRSNEQFF

D gene: -
CDR3 length: 13
clone size: -
V gene: TRBV7-9
J gene: TRBJ1-1
CDR3 DNA: TGTGCCAGCAGCGGCGGGGCGGACACTGAAGCTTTCTTT
CDR3 protein: CASSGGADTEAFF

D gene: -
CDR3 length: 11
clone size: few
V gene: TRBV3-1/TRBV3-2
J gene: TRBJ1-2
CDR3 DNA: TGTGCCAGCAGCCACAGTTATGGCTACACCTTC
CDR3 protein: CASSHSYGYTF

D gene: -
CDR3 length: 17
clone size: once
V gene: TRBV6-1
J gene: TRBJ2-6
CDR3 DNA: TGTGCCAGCAGTGAAACCCTCCGGTCCTCTGGGGCCAACGTCCTGACTTTC
CDR3 protein: CASSETLRSSGANVLTF

D gene: TRBD2
CDR3 length: 20
clone size: -
V gene: TRBV10-3
J gene: TRBJ2-3
CDR3 DNA: TGTGCCATCAGTAATGGGAAGGGGACTAGCGGGGGGAGAAGCACAGATACGCAGTATTTT
CDR3 protein: CAISNGKGTSGGRSTDTQYF

D gene: -
CDR3 length: 14
clone size: -
V gene: TRBV2
J gene: TRBJ1-2
CDR3 DNA: TGTGCCAGCAGTGAATCGCAGGGAAACTATGGCTACACCTTC
CDR3 protein: CASSESQGNYGYTF

D gene: TRBD1
CDR3 length: 20
clone size: -
V gene: TRBV19
J gene: TRBJ2-6
CDR3 DNA: TGTGCCAGTAGTAGGCTACCGGGACAGAAAAAAATCTCTGGGGCCAACGTCCTGACTTTC
CDR3 protein: CASSRLPGQKKISGANVLTF

D gene: -
CDR3 length: 12
clone size: -
V gene: TRBV10-3
J gene: TRBJ2-1
CDR3 DNA: TGTGCCAACCGGGGGTACGACAATGAGCAGTTCTTC
CDR3 protein: CANRGYDNEQFF

D gene: -
CDR3 length: 16
clone size: once
V gene: TRBV19
J gene: TRBJ2-2
CDR3 DNA: TGTGCCAGTAGTTTAGGACTCCCCCGAAGGACCGGGGAGCTGTTTTTT
CDR3 protein: CASSLGLPRRTGELFF

D gene: TRBD1
CDR3 length: 15
clone size: many
V gene: TRBV2
J gene: TRBJ1-1
CDR3 DNA: TGTGCCAGCAGCCCACAGGGGGTGGGAAACACTGAAGCTTTCTTT
CDR3 protein: CASSPQGVGNTEAFF

D gene: -
CDR3 length: 13
clone size: -
V gene: TRBV5-1
J gene: TRBJ2-1
CDR3 DNA: TGCGCCAGCAGCTTGTGGGGGGAGGATGAGCAGTTCTTC
CDR3 protein: CASSLWGEDEQFF

D gene: TRBD1
CDR3 length: 13
clone size: -
V gene: TRBV30
J gene: TRBJ1-1
CDR3 DNA: TGTGCCTGGATGTTAAGGGACAGCTTTAGAGCTTTCTTT
CDR3 protein: CAWMLRDSFRAFF

D gene: -
CDR3 length: 16
clone size: -
V gene: TRBV4-2
J gene: TRBJ2-3
CDR3 DNA: TGTGCCAGCAGCCAAGACTTGGACTATTCCACAGATACGCAGTATTTT
CDR3 protein: CASSQDLDYSTDTQYF

D gene: -
CDR3 length: 12
clone size: -
V gene: TRBV4-1
J gene: TRBJ2-3
CDR3 DNA: TGCGCCAGCAGCCCGACTAGAGGTACGCAGTATTTT
CDR3 protein: CASSPTRGTQYF

D gene: TRBD2
CDR3 length: 17
clone size: once
V gene: TRBV6-2/TRBV6-3
J gene: TRBJ2-2
CDR3 DNA: TGTGCCAGCAGTTTCCGGCTAGCGGGAGATGACACCGGGGAGCTGTTTTTT
CDR3 protein: CASSFRLAGDDTGELFF

D gene: TRBD1
CDR3 length: 14
clone size: -
V gene: TRBV19
J gene: TRBJ1-2
CDR3 DNA: TGTGCCAGTCGGCCCAACGACAGGGCGGTTGGCTACACCTTC
CDR3 protein: CASRPNDRAVGYTF

D gene: TRBD1
CDR3 length: 15
clone size: -
V gene: TRBV7-7
J gene: TRBJ2-3
CDR3 DNA: TGTGCCAGCAGCCCACGGACAGGGACAACAGATACGCAGTATTTT
CDR3 protein: CASSPRTGTTDTQYF

D gene: TRBD1
CDR3 length: 16
clone size: -
V gene: TRBV19
J gene: TRBJ1-3
CDR3 DNA: TGTGCCAGTGCCCTCACAGGGGCGAGCTCTGGAAACACCATATATTTT
CDR3 protein: CASALTGASSGNTIYF

D gene: -
CDR3 length: 12
clone size: -
V gene: TRBV27
J gene: TRBJ2-5
CDR3 DNA: TGTGCCAGCAGTTCATACGGGGAGACCCAGTACTTC
CDR3 protein: CASSSYGETQYF

D gene: TRBD2
CDR3 length: 16
clone size: few
V gene: TRBV5-1
J gene: TRBJ2-1
CDR3 DNA: TGCGCCAGCAGCCCCGAGGGTAGCGGGAGGCCGTCTGGTAAGGTCTTC
CDR3 protein: CASSPEGSGRPSGKVF

D gene: TRBD2
CDR3 length: 16
clone size: once
V gene: TRBV5-1
J gene: TRBJ2-1
CDR3 DNA: TGCGCCAGCAGCTTGGGCGGCGGGAGGTCCTACAATGAGCAGTTCTTC
CDR3 protein: CASSLGGGRSYNEQFF

D gene: TRBD1
CDR3 length: 17
clone size: -
V gene: TRBV25-1
J gene: TRBJ2-5
CDR3 DNA: TGTGCCAGCAGTGATCGACCCCAGACAGGGACCCAAGAGACCCAGTACTTC
CDR3 protein: CASSDRPQTGTQETQYF

D gene: TRBD1
CDR3 length: 14
clone size: -
V gene: TRBV5-1
J gene: TRBJ1-1
CDR3 DNA: TGCGCCAGCAGCCCGACAGGGACAAACACTGAAGCTTTCTTT
CDR3 protein: CASSPTGTNTEAFF

D gene: TRBD2
CDR3 length: 16
clone size: -
V gene: TRBV5-4
J gene: TRBJ2-5
CDR3 DNA: TGTGCCAGCAGCTTGACTAGCGGGAGGCGTCAAGAGACCCAGTACTTC
CDR3 protein: CASSLTSGRRQETQYF

D gene: -
CDR3 length: 14
clone size: -
V gene: TRBV6-5
J gene: TRBJ2-2
CDR3 DNA: TGTGCCAGCAGTCTTCTGACGGGAACCGGGGAGCTGTTTTTT
CDR3 protein: CASSLLTGTGELFF

D gene: -
CDR3 length: 13
clone size: -
V gene: TRBV19
J gene: TRBJ1-1
CDR3 DNA: TGTGCCAGTAGTTCACAGGAGAACACTGAAGCTTTCTTT
CDR3 protein: CASSSQENTEAFF

D gene: -
CDR3 length: 12
clone size: -
V gene: TRBV29-1
J gene: TRBJ1-2
CDR3 DNA: TGCAGCGTTGACGGGAGGGGCTATGGCTACACCTTC
CDR3 protein: CSVDGRGYGYTF

D gene: -
CDR3 length: 14
clone size: -
V gene: TRBV5-4
J gene: TRBJ1-2
CDR3 DNA: TGTGCCAGCAGCTTCGCAGGGTTTAACTATGGCTACACCTTC
CDR3 protein: CASSFAGFNYGYTF

D gene: -
CDR3 length: 14
clone size: -
V gene: TRBV6-1
J gene: TRBJ1-4
CDR3 DNA: TGTGCCAGCAGTGAAGGTCCCGCGACGGGAAAACTGTTTTTT
CDR3 protein: CASSEGPATGKLFF

D gene: TRBD1
CDR3 length: 14
clone size: -
V gene: TRBV2
J gene: TRBJ1-3
CDR3 DNA: TGTGCCAGCAGTACCGGGACAGCAGGAAACACCATATATTTT
CDR3 protein: CASSTGTAGNTIYF